This T cell receptor beta chain was captured in a study of metastatic and nonmetastatic thyroid tumors. This clone appeared a few times. With MiXCR, TCRdb called clones anew from the PCR reads. The table includes more than 65,000 clones, 13% to 15% detected once. Trimming shortened V by 6 bases and J by 10 bases, and 19 bases separated the two germline ends. The CDR3 contains 14 residues. The germline gives CDR1 MNHEY, CDR2 SVGEGT. Before thyroid surgery, none of the patients had received any treatment. Sequenced input: blood. V usage is TRBV6-2 or TRBV6-3 and J usage is TRBJ2-1; D is undetermined. The receptor was isolated from a male donor with papillary thyroid cancer or a benign thyroid nodule (not recorded which). Some clones in this sample may be carry-over from other donors' samples. CDR3 coding DNA: TGTGCCAGCAGACCTATGCCCAGTACCCAAGAGCAGTTCTTC. Translating gives CASRPMPSTQEQFF.